The entry that follows covers one T cell receptor (beta chain) sequence. What it binds is not known. Reverse transcribing all isolated RNA meant expressed TCRB transcripts were sequenced. Generated by immunoSEQ multiplex PCR, the TCRdb table keeps only in-frame clones and is missing some. In the table there are some 250,000 clones, 27% of which are singletons. This record comes from a study of beta chain features in type 1 diabetes. Study results and limitations: Relative to healthy donors, patients appeared to have naive, central memory and Treg TCRB repertoires that were more similar. Researchers cautioned that cDNA sequencing could over-represent cells with high TCR expression.

On average, the one heparinised blood draw given by each donor was around 120 mL. V gave up 6 bases and J gave up 4 bases; unmatched junction bases: 4. The CDR3 runs to 15 residues. Per germline, CDR1 ENHRY and CDR2 SYGVKD. The material sequenced was central memory CD4+ T cells from blood. This chain links TRBV10-3 with TRBJ2-2, with 11 positions matching TRBD2. The sequence came from a man aged 25 to 40 in good health. CDR3: CAIRSGTSGTGELFF. The DNA for the CDR3 is TGTGCCATCAGGAGCGGGACTAGCGGCACCGGGGAGCTGTTTTTT.